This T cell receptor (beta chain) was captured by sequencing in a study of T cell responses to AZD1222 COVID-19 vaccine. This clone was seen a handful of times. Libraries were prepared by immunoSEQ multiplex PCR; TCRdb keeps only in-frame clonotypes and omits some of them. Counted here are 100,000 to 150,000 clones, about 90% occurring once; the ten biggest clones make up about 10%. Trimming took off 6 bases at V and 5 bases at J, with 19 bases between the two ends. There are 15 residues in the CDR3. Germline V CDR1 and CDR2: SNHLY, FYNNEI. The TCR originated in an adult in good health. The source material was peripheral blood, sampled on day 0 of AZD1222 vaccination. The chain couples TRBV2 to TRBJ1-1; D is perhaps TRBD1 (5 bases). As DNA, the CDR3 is TGTGCCAGCAGACTGCTTCAGGGTTACGAGACTGAAGCTTTCTTT. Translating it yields CASRLLQGYETEAFF. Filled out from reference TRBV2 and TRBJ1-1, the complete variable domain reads EPEVTQTPSHQVTQMGQEVILRCVPISNHLYFYWYRQILGQKVEFLVSFYNNEISEKSEIFDDQFSVERPDGSNFTLKIRSTKLEDSAMYFCASRLLQGYETEAFFGQGTRLTVV.